This passage covers 4 T cell receptor beta chains from one sample sequenced in a study of cytomegalovirus exposure and HLA in healthy donors (TCRdb year 2017). Library preparation was by the immunoSEQ multiplex PCR assay. The multiplex PCR relied on a mix of 60 forward primers for TCR Vbeta segments and 13 reverse primers for TCR Jbeta segments. TCRdb took over this immuneACCESS table, retaining in-frame rearrangements with V and J assigned. Such tables are incomplete; in checked studies, under half of the missing clones stem from an unresolved V gene, and the remainder is unexplained. This sample comprises 150,000 to 200,000 clones, about 63% of them detected only once. In total, the top ten clones hold approximately 2.8% of the sample. The sequenced material came from PBMCs. These receptors were obtained from a woman aged 35 to 49 in good health and CMV-seropositive.

The sample holds a few counts of this clone. The junction and the germline gene differ at one end; a read error may be behind it. This rearrangement joins TRBV19 to TRBJ1-2; 9 positions agree with TRBD1. Looked up from germline, CDR1 is LNHDA and CDR2 is SQIVND (reference sequence). The CDR3 is 13 amino acids. This CDR3 is CASGQGSDYGYPF. The CDR3 nucleotides are TGTGCCAGCGGACAGGGGTCGGACTATGGCTACCCCTTC.

As for this clone: One end of the junction fails to match germline, which may point to a read error. Within the sample, other DNA sequences also encode this same CDR3. The chain employs TRBV4-1 and TRBJ1-6; D not resolved. Germline V lookup: CDR1 MGHRA, CDR2 YSYEKL. CDR3 length equals 13 residues. The chain's CDR3 is CASSQVLDSPLHF. Written as DNA, the CDR3 is TGCGCCAGCAGTCAAGTCCTCGATTCACCCCTCCACTTT.

This chain uses TRBV7-9 with TRBJ1-4, with D unresolved. Trimming shortened V by 5 bases and J by 1 base, and 11 bases separated the two germline ends. CDR1 is SEHNR and CDR2 is FQNEAQ in the germline V gene (reference sequence). The CDR3 length is 15 residues. The CDR3 coding sequence is TGTGCCAGCAGCCAAGAATTCGGAACTAATGAAAAACTGTTTTTT. Translating gives CASSQEFGTNEKLFF.

The J gene is TRBJ1-2, the V gene TRBV4-2; unclear D gene. V was pared by 1 base and J by 4 bases, with 13 bases between. CDR1 LGHNA and CDR2 YNFKEQ come from the germline V gene. The CDR3 has 15 residues. CDR3: CASSQGGSDPYGYTF. The CDR3 DNA follows: TGTGCCAGCAGCCAAGGAGGTTCAGACCCCTATGGCTACACCTTC.